The following is a TCR beta chain sequence with its context. What this receptor recognizes is not known. Per-nucleotide qualities are absent, and no much larger clonotype sits a single base away. Reads for this sample came from an Illumina HiSeq 2500. TCR beta libraries were prepared by quantitative 5'-RACE with molecular barcodes. Concerning the study's data processing: To identify disease-linked TCR variants, a new computational method was used, one built on a probabilistic model of VDJ rearrangement. Clones were called with MiXCR by TCRdb after fastp trimmed the public reads at Q25, and only in-frame beta chains were retained. Rows merge per CDR3 protein into single entries with the most common DNA and genes. TCRdb, rather than the study authors, made the V and J calls. The sample table records 500,000 or so distinct CDR3 sequences; about 5.4% of these occur just once. The ten largest clones represent 3.5% of the sample.

These data come from a study of CD8 T cells in ankylosing spondylitis (TCRdb year 2017). Notes on the research overall: The study set out to find disease-linked TCR variants by profiling T cell receptor beta repertoires in ankylosing spondylitis patients and healthy donors. The whole study cohort included 108 healthy donors and some 27 ankylosing spondylitis patients. Samples of peripheral blood were taken, and for ankylosing spondylitis patients, synovial fluid was collected as well.

What the study reported, not specific to this receptor: The disease-linked clones were reported to be significantly enriched in matched synovial fluid samples from ankylosing spondylitis patients. Some of the motif variants had been reported before in the synovial fluid and blood of reactive arthritis patients, a finding that suggests common disease-initiation mechanisms. A TCR beta motif of eight highly homologous amino acid variants appeared characteristic of blood from ankylosing spondylitis patients. A CD8+ phenotype was shown by the disease-linked clones, which were found at relatively low frequencies in peripheral blood.

The germline V gene (reference sequence) provides CDR1 MNHEY and CDR2 SMNVEV. From the cysteine up to the phenylalanine, the CDR3 has a length of 18 residues. This entry keeps only the CDR3 DNA: 54 bases, framed from base 1. Trimming leaves V shorter by 9 bases and J shorter by 8 bases, with the junction holding 23 bases beyond the gene matches. Material: blood, either unsorted or a sorted T cell fraction (not recorded which). This TCR was recovered from a male donor with ankylosing spondylitis. The chain is encoded by TRBV27 joined to TRBJ2-1; TRBD2 lines up with 9 middle nucleotides. The CDR3 amino acid sequence is: CARATGSWGSGRMDEQFF. Read as DNA, the sequence is TGTGCCAGGGCTACGGGCTCTTGGGGGAGCGGGAGGATGGATGAGCAGTTCTTC.